This T cell receptor (beta chain) emerged from a study of memory CD4+ T cells and cytomegalovirus serostatus. Study-level points and caveats: CD4+ memory repertoires contained about 40% of the roughly 150 reported CMV TCRbeta sequences. The CMV-associated TCR signature appears largely within the CD4+ memory repertoire. Median bootstrapped AUC for CMV status was about 0.94 originally, about 0.9 US-trained.

Trimming removed 6 bases at V and 0 bases at J, with 15 bases between. The germline gives CDR1 ENHRY, CDR2 SYGVKD. The CDR3 is 16 residues long. Assay: immunoSEQ multiplex PCR; the TCRdb copy retains only in-frame clones and omits some. The sample records 46,000 or so clones, 60% to 80% being singletons. Single viable CD3+CD4+CD8-CD45RO+ cells were sorted as the memory CD4+ T cells. Serum IgG to CMV pp150, pp28, p38 and p52 defined serostatus. In regard to this clone: Its cognate antigen is unknown.

Sequenced: memory CD4+ T cells from blood. This chain links TRBV10-3 with TRBJ2-1; either TRBD1 or TRBD2 may fit D (5 bases each). This TCR came from an adult in good health and CMV-seronegative. DNA for the CDR3: TGTGCCATCAGGTCCGGGACCCTTAGCTCCTACAATGAGCAGTTCTTC. Translated, it gives CAIRSGTLSSYNEQFF.